This TCR beta chain was retrieved from a study of T cell responses to AZD1222 COVID-19 vaccine. Overall study findings and caveats: Most donors were white British, females outnumbered males, and clonal diversity was possibly underestimated. Just a handful of AZD1222 recipients were seropositive at baseline.

The CDR3 is 13 amino acids. The V end was cut by 3 bases, the J end by 3 bases, with 6 bases between. Germline V gene lookup returns CDR1 MDHEN and CDR2 SYDVKM. A word on this clone: Its antigen remains unidentified.

Profiled with immunoSEQ multiplex PCR; TCRdb holds only in-frame clones, not every one. Seen here are roughly 190,000 clones, approximately 92% observed once, and the top ten hold 3.6%. The sequence was obtained from an adult who received the MenACWY meningococcal vaccine as a control. This material consisted of peripheral blood, taken 28 days after the second dose of the MenACWY control vaccine. The J gene is TRBJ1-5, the V gene TRBV28; D gene uncertain. The CDR3 loop reads CASSFVHNQPQHF. For the CDR3, the DNA is TGTGCCAGCAGTTTCGTCCACAATCAGCCCCAGCATTTT.